These T cell receptor beta chains were read from a single sample in a study of CD8+CD57+ T cells in acquired aplastic anemia. One entry per CDR3 protein, called by TCRdb with MiXCR from the reads. This table holds 200,000 to 250,000 distinct CDR3 sequences, 30% to 40% found once. The source material was sorted CD4+, CD8+, or CD8+CD57+ T cells (not recorded which) from PBMCs. The receptor source for this set is a human donor in good health, serving as a control. Each CDR3 is given with its conserved first and last residue. Each record gives: J gene, D gene, clone size, V gene, CDR3 protein, CDR3 DNA. The D gene is left open where the match is weak. Rows may omit the clone size; those that give it use once, few, many or a size class.

j_gene: TRBJ1-2
d_gene: -
abundance: -
v_gene: TRBV10-3
CDR3aa: CAISESSGTFYGYTF
CDR3nt: TGTGCCATCAGTGAGTCCTCTGGGACGTTCTATGGCTACACCTTC

j_gene: TRBJ2-6
d_gene: -
abundance: many
v_gene: TRBV7-2
CDR3aa: CASSGQRANVLTF
CDR3nt: TGTGCCAGCAGCGGACAACGGGCCAACGTCCTGACTTTC

j_gene: TRBJ1-4
d_gene: -
abundance: -
v_gene: TRBV2
CDR3aa: CASSGQVLNNEKLFF
CDR3nt: TGTGCCAGCAGCGGGCAGGTTCTTAATAATGAAAAACTGTTTTTT

j_gene: TRBJ2-3
d_gene: -
abundance: few
v_gene: TRBV12-3/TRBV12-4
CDR3aa: CASSRPTVSTDTQYF
CDR3nt: TGTGCCAGCAGTCGACCAACAGTGAGCACAGATACGCAGTATTTT

j_gene: TRBJ1-2
d_gene: -
abundance: -
v_gene: TRBV9
CDR3aa: CASSAAQGLGDYGYTF
CDR3nt: TGTGCCAGCAGCGCAGCGCAGGGGCTGGGGGACTATGGCTACACCTTC

j_gene: TRBJ2-3
d_gene: TRBD2
abundance: once
v_gene: TRBV3-1
CDR3aa: CASSPGLAGSADTQYF
CDR3nt: TGTGCCAGCAGCCCCGGACTAGCGGGTAGCGCAGATACGCAGTATTTT

j_gene: TRBJ2-1
d_gene: TRBD2
abundance: -
v_gene: TRBV20-1
CDR3aa: CSATSGRGNEQFF
CDR3nt: TGCAGTGCTACTAGCGGGAGGGGCAATGAGCAGTTCTTC

j_gene: TRBJ1-5
d_gene: -
abundance: -
v_gene: TRBV19
CDR3aa: CASRTLTRGPQHF
CDR3nt: TGTGCCAGTCGGACCCTAACAAGGGGGCCCCAGCATTTT

j_gene: TRBJ2-5
d_gene: -
abundance: many
v_gene: TRBV20-1
CDR3aa: CSARGGLIKETQYF
CDR3nt: TGCAGTGCCCGGGGTGGGCTTATTAAAGAGACCCAGTACTTC

j_gene: TRBJ1-6
d_gene: -
abundance: few
v_gene: TRBV20-1
CDR3aa: CSARDFQRQRNSPRHF
CDR3nt: TGCAGTGCTAGAGATTTCCAGCGACAGCGTAATTCACCCCGCCACTTT

j_gene: TRBJ2-7
d_gene: -
abundance: once
v_gene: TRBV20-1
CDR3aa: CSVGTPEVYEQYF
CDR3nt: TGCAGTGTAGGGACGCCAGAGGTCTACGAGCAGTACTTC

j_gene: TRBJ2-5
d_gene: -
abundance: many
v_gene: TRBV29-1
CDR3aa: CSVDRGVEETQYF
CDR3nt: TGCAGCGTTGACAGGGGGGTAGAAGAGACCCAGTACTTC

j_gene: TRBJ2-1
d_gene: TRBD1
abundance: -
v_gene: TRBV19
CDR3aa: CASSKTGVDEQFF
CDR3nt: TGTGCCAGTAGTAAGACAGGGGTAGACGAGCAGTTCTTC

j_gene: TRBJ2-5
d_gene: -
abundance: few
v_gene: TRBV4-1
CDR3aa: CASSQMANSQETQYF
CDR3nt: TGCGCCAGCAGCCAAATGGCGAACAGCCAAGAGACCCAGTACTTC

j_gene: TRBJ1-3
d_gene: -
abundance: -
v_gene: TRBV20-1
CDR3aa: CSAKDPLSGDTIYF
CDR3nt: TGCAGTGCGAAGGACCCACTTTCGGGGGACACCATATATTTT

j_gene: TRBJ1-6
d_gene: -
abundance: many
v_gene: TRBV7-3
CDR3aa: CASSQGNFSPLHF
CDR3nt: TGTGCCAGCAGCCAAGGAAACTTTTCACCCCTCCACTTT

j_gene: TRBJ1-2
d_gene: -
abundance: few
v_gene: TRBV14
CDR3aa: CASSLPGTEYGVGSGNYGYTF
CDR3nt: TGTGCCAGCAGCCTCCCCGGGACCGAGTACGGAGTAGGGAGCGGTAACTATGGCTACACCTTC

j_gene: TRBJ2-1
d_gene: -
abundance: few
v_gene: TRBV7-3
CDR3aa: CASSPNGDSYNEQFF
CDR3nt: TGTGCCAGCAGCCCAAATGGGGACTCCTACAATGAGCAGTTCTTC

j_gene: TRBJ1-1
d_gene: TRBD1
abundance: few
v_gene: TRBV2
CDR3aa: CASSGGTGSTEAFF
CDR3nt: TGTGCCAGCAGTGGCGGGACAGGGAGCACTGAAGCTTTCTTT

j_gene: TRBJ1-3
d_gene: -
abundance: many
v_gene: TRBV20-1
CDR3aa: CSARQPFSGNTIYF
CDR3nt: TGCAGTGCTAGACAGCCTTTCTCTGGAAACACCATATATTTT

j_gene: TRBJ2-7
d_gene: TRBD1
abundance: -
v_gene: TRBV27
CDR3aa: CASSPHTGTGASYEQYF
CDR3nt: TGTGCCAGCAGTCCTCATACCGGGACAGGGGCTTCCTACGAGCAGTACTTC

j_gene: TRBJ2-1
d_gene: TRBD1
abundance: -
v_gene: TRBV24-1
CDR3aa: CATSDDRDHEQFF
CDR3nt: TGTGCCACCAGTGATGACAGGGATCATGAGCAGTTCTTC

j_gene: TRBJ2-2
d_gene: -
abundance: -
v_gene: TRBV5-6
CDR3aa: CASSSRPHTGELFF
CDR3nt: TGTGCCAGCAGCTCCAGACCGCACACCGGGGAGCTGTTTTTT

j_gene: TRBJ1-1
d_gene: -
abundance: many
v_gene: TRBV20-1
CDR3aa: CSASRQRNTEAFF
CDR3nt: TGCAGTGCTAGCCGACAGAGGAACACTGAAGCTTTCTTT

j_gene: TRBJ2-3
d_gene: TRBD2
abundance: -
v_gene: TRBV29-1
CDR3aa: CSAVGTSVKDTQYF
CDR3nt: TGCAGCGCCGTGGGGACTAGCGTTAAAGATACGCAGTATTTT

j_gene: TRBJ2-2
d_gene: -
abundance: few
v_gene: TRBV9
CDR3aa: CASSVRGSGTGELFF
CDR3nt: TGTGCCAGCAGCGTTCGTGGGAGTGGCACCGGGGAGCTGTTTTTT

j_gene: TRBJ1-6
d_gene: -
abundance: many
v_gene: TRBV10-3
CDR3aa: CAISDRLGAGPSPLHF
CDR3nt: TGTGCCATCAGTGATAGGTTGGGGGCAGGGCCTTCACCCCTCCACTTT

j_gene: TRBJ2-5
d_gene: TRBD1
abundance: -
v_gene: TRBV9
CDR3aa: CASSVATGAGETQYF
CDR3nt: TGTGCCAGCAGCGTAGCTACAGGGGCGGGAGAGACCCAGTACTTC

j_gene: TRBJ2-7
d_gene: -
abundance: once
v_gene: TRBV7-3
CDR3aa: CASSLDFAEQYF
CDR3nt: TGTGCCAGCAGCTTAGATTTCGCCGAGCAGTACTTC

j_gene: TRBJ1-1
d_gene: TRBD1
abundance: many
v_gene: TRBV19
CDR3aa: CASMKGGDGTEAFF
CDR3nt: TGTGCCAGTATGAAAGGGGGCGATGGCACTGAAGCTTTCTTT

j_gene: TRBJ1-6
d_gene: -
abundance: many
v_gene: TRBV13
CDR3aa: CASSNQGWGNSPLHF
CDR3nt: TGTGCCAGCAGCAATCAGGGGTGGGGTAATTCACCCCTCCACTTT

j_gene: TRBJ1-2
d_gene: TRBD1
abundance: -
v_gene: TRBV25-1
CDR3aa: CASRGTAASYGYTF
CDR3nt: TGTGCCAGCAGGGGGACAGCAGCCTCCTATGGCTACACCTTC

j_gene: TRBJ1-4
d_gene: TRBD1
abundance: few
v_gene: TRBV4-1
CDR3aa: CASSQEDRDLEKLFF
CDR3nt: TGCGCCAGCAGCCAAGAGGACAGGGACTTGGAAAAACTGTTTTTT

j_gene: TRBJ2-3
d_gene: TRBD1
abundance: few
v_gene: TRBV6-1
CDR3aa: CASSGRRDRGPTDTQYF
CDR3nt: TGTGCCAGCAGTGGAAGGCGGGACAGGGGGCCAACAGATACGCAGTATTTT

j_gene: TRBJ1-4
d_gene: -
abundance: -
v_gene: TRBV5-1
CDR3aa: CASSLQQGTNEKLFF
CDR3nt: TGCGCCAGCAGCTTACAACAGGGAACTAATGAAAAACTGTTTTTT

j_gene: TRBJ2-3
d_gene: TRBD2
abundance: -
v_gene: TRBV20-1
CDR3aa: CSARRSSGGPPSGDTQYF
CDR3nt: TGCAGTGCTAGACGATCTAGCGGGGGGCCACCCTCGGGAGATACGCAGTATTTT

j_gene: TRBJ1-5
d_gene: TRBD1
abundance: -
v_gene: TRBV2
CDR3aa: CASSRDRGINQPQHF
CDR3nt: TGTGCCAGCAGCCGAGACAGGGGTATCAATCAGCCCCAGCATTTT

j_gene: TRBJ2-3
d_gene: TRBD2
abundance: many
v_gene: TRBV9
CDR3aa: CASSVGGLGDTQYF
CDR3nt: TGTGCCAGCAGCGTAGGGGGACTAGGAGATACGCAGTATTTT

j_gene: TRBJ1-6
d_gene: -
abundance: -
v_gene: TRBV2
CDR3aa: CALGGDGHADSPLHF
CDR3nt: TGCGCTCTTGGTGGGGATGGACACGCAGATTCACCCCTCCACTTT

j_gene: TRBJ1-1
d_gene: -
abundance: few
v_gene: TRBV5-1
CDR3aa: CASSSQGLPTEAFF
CDR3nt: TGCGCCAGCAGCTCCCAGGGTCTCCCCACTGAAGCTTTCTTT

j_gene: TRBJ2-1
d_gene: TRBD1
abundance: -
v_gene: TRBV29-1
CDR3aa: CSVDKVGTGYMNEQFF
CDR3nt: TGCAGCGTTGATAAGGTGGGGACAGGGTACATGAATGAGCAGTTCTTC

j_gene: TRBJ2-5
d_gene: -
abundance: -
v_gene: TRBV5-1
CDR3aa: CASSGLGGGETQYF
CDR3nt: TGCGCCAGCAGCGGTCTTGGAGGCGGGGAGACCCAGTACTTC